This T cell receptor (beta chain) is from a study of a mutant IDH1 vaccine in newly diagnosed glioma (dated by TCRdb to about 2021). Background for the entire study: Vaccination began 4-6 weeks after radiotherapy alone, or alongside temozolomide cycles in the chemotherapy-containing groups. Of the approximately 30 treated patients, around 60% were male and 37.5% were female, and the mean age was approximately 40 years. Before enrollment, most patients had been given radiochemotherapy with temozolomide as standard therapy, while the rest had received either radiotherapy alone or temozolomide alone. The week-35 safety follow-up took place at visit V12, and the week-47 end of study took place at visit V13. Six visits were used for peripheral blood collection: V03 (baseline), V05, V07, V10, V12 and V13. For exploratory analyses, about 25 treated patients had longitudinal TCRB deep sequencing done wherever samples were available.

Overall study outcomes, separate from this receptor: Immune responses induced by the vaccine were seen in around 94% of patients across multiple MHC alleles. Pseudoprogression seemed to be unrelated to changes in the top peripheral T cell clonotypes found by TCRB sequencing. According to the authors, sample limitations meant that analyses of patient blood samples could not be reproduced. Selection of PBMC samples for TCRB deep sequencing was based on availability.

The time point label on this specimen signifies: week 47, end of study. Each vaccine dose, consisting of 300 ug of a 20-mer mutant IDH1 peptide in Montanide, was administered subcutaneously with topical imiquimod. Eight vaccinations were administered to patients in weeks 1, 3, 5, 7, 11, 15, 19 and 23, corresponding to visits V03 through V10. Donors had newly diagnosed WHO grade 3 or 4 IDH1-mutant astrocytomas with loss of nuclear ATRX. The samples were drawn from NOA16, a multicentre, single-arm, open-label phase I trial in Germany that tested a mutant IDH1 peptide vaccine in humans for the first time. Genomic DNA for TCRB sequencing was extracted from EDTA blood using the DNeasy Blood and Tissue Kit. As for this clone: Its antigen specificity is not known. There are no base qualities to consult, and no much larger clone falls within one base.

The CDR3 has 11 amino acids, counting the end cysteine and phenylalanine. The sequence is cut down to CDR3 DNA, 33 bases in frame from base 1. Deletion took 1 base off V and 5 bases off J, with a span of 5 bases between the germline ends. Via the germline V gene (reference sequence), CDR1 is DFQATT and CDR2 SNEGSKA. Library construction relied on the immunoSEQ multiplex PCR assay. Rearranged TCR beta chain sequences were amplified using the hsTCRB Kit according to the manufacturer's protocol. An Illumina MiSeq was used to sequence the TCRB libraries. Concerning the study's data processing: The proprietary platform of the kit vendor was used for demultiplexing, trimming and gene mapping. This is the immuneACCESS table as TCRdb keeps it, with only in-frame sequences that have V and J called. A part of the clones is gone; compared with another copy, unresolved V genes explain less than half, and the rest is unexplained. V and J calls and clone size are copied from that table; D and trimming were computed from the DNA. In all, the sample holds roughly 86,000 clones, and about 90% of those were seen once. Of the sample, 0.6% to 0.95% falls within the top ten clones.

Recombination connected TRBV20-1 to TRBJ1-2, with the D gene not clear enough to name. The TCR sequence derives from a woman between 50 and 59 years old with glioma. The sample here was PBMCs, taken from a glioma patient whose treatment included an IDH1 peptide vaccine. This receptor carries the CDR3 CSARVGYGYTF. The DNA sequence is TGCAGTGCTAGAGTTGGGTATGGCTACACCTTC.